These T cell receptor beta chains were read from a single sample in a study of tumor and adjacent non-tumor tissue in lung cancer. MiXCR, run by TCRdb on the multiplex PCR reads, gives a single entry per CDR3 protein. Of 90,000 to 110,000 distinct CDR3 sequences detected, 60% to 80% appear once; the ten largest clones hold about 40%. Material: lung tumor tissue. These TCRs come from a woman aged 55-70 years with non-small cell lung cancer. The CDR3 runs from the conserved cysteine through the conserved F or W. D genes are given only for firm matches. Only part of the rows carry a size: once, few, many, or a class if the clone is expanded.

CASSYSPGRGMNTEAFF	TGTGCCAGCAGTTACTCGCCGGGAAGGGGTATGAACACTGAAGCTTTCTTT	TRBJ1-1	TRBV6-5	.	many
CARREPGQEHGCTF	TGTGCCAGAAGAGAACCGGGACAGGAGCATGGATGCACCTTC	TRBJ1-2	TRBV6-2/TRBV6-3	TRBD1	.
CAITPRANYNKQLF	TGTGCCATCACCCCTAGGGCCAACTACAACAAGCAGCTCTTC	TRBJ2-1	TRBV12-3/TRBV12-4	.	once
CVSRRQGGGKYTQYF	TGTGTCAGCAGACGACAAGGCGGGGGAAAATATACGCAGTATTTT	TRBJ2-3	TRBV6-5	TRBD2	.
CVSSEGRPPYSPLHF	TGTGTCAGCAGTGAAGGCCGGCCTCCCTATTCACCCCTCCACTTT	TRBJ1-6	TRBV6-1	.	.
CSVESGGGQGAGEQFF	TGTAGCGTTGAAAGTGGTGGAGGACAGGGGGCAGGCGAGCAGTTCTTC	TRBJ2-1	TRBV29-1	TRBD1	.
CVSRPPRGSGANVLTF	TGTGTCAGCAGACCCCCACGGGGGTCTGGGGCCAACGTCCTGACTTTC	TRBJ2-6	TRBV12-3/TRBV12-4	.	.
CVSSQARQGDTQYF	TGCGTCAGTAGCCAAGCGAGACAGGGAGATACGCAGTATTTT	TRBJ2-3	TRBV4-1	TRBD1	.
CASSLGLRQSRETQYF	TGTGCCAGCAGCTTAGGACTGAGACAGTCCAGAGAGACCCAGTACTTC	TRBJ2-5	TRBV11-2	.	.
CASSGPGDSPLHF	TGTGCCAGCAGCGGCCCGGGGGATTCACCCCTCCACTTT	TRBJ1-6	TRBV6-6	.	.
CSVRVLRAEQFF	TGCAGTGTTAGAGTTTTGAGGGCTGAACAGTTCTTC	TRBJ2-1	TRBV20-1	.	.
CASSLGGSLYYGYTF	TGTGCCAGCAGTCTAGGGGGGAGCCTGTATTATGGCTACACCTTC	TRBJ1-2	TRBV28	.	few
CASTPGGGYEQYF	TGTGCCAGCACGCCAGGGGGAGGCTACGAGCAGTACTTC	TRBJ2-7	TRBV6-2/TRBV6-3	.	few
CASTLQSGEKLFF	TGTGCCAGCACCTTACAATCCGGAGAGAAACTGTTTTTT	TRBJ1-4	TRBV11-3	.	.
CASSVLGRGGGYTF	TGTGCCAGCAGTGTCCTGGGACGGGGAGGGGGCTACACCTTC	TRBJ1-2	TRBV12-3/TRBV12-4	.	.
CASSFGTERDQPQHF	TGTGCCAGCAGCTTTGGGACAGAGAGGGATCAGCCCCAGCATTTT	TRBJ1-5	TRBV7-9	TRBD1	.
CSVLGQGASGYTF	TGCAGCGTTCTCGGACAGGGGGCGAGCGGCTACACCTTC	TRBJ1-2	TRBV29-1	TRBD1	.
CASSYYDGSAVSYNEQFF	TGTGCCAGCAGTTACTATGATGGGTCAGCGGTTTCTTACAATGAGCAGTTCTTC	TRBJ2-1	TRBV6-2/TRBV6-3	.	many
CARSYTQQRGNTGELFF	TGTGCTAGAAGTTACACCCAACAGAGGGGCAACACCGGGGAGCTGTTTTTT	TRBJ2-2	TRBV6-2/TRBV6-3	.	.
CASGRDRNSPLHF	TGTGCCAGCGGACGGGACCGAAATTCACCCCTTCACTTT	TRBJ1-6	TRBV28	.	.
CASSLLGYAYF	TGTGCCAGCAGTTTACTTGGATATGCGTACTTC	TRBJ2-7	TRBV28	.	few
CASSLVGTGEKLFF	TGTGCCAGCAGCTTGGTCGGGACGGGTGAAAAACTGTTTTTT	TRBJ1-4	TRBV7-9	.	.
CASSPGTVQDTQYF	TGTGCCAGCAGCCCAGGGACAGTCCAAGATACCCAGTACTTC	TRBJ2-5	TRBV11-2	TRBD1	.
CSAKTGGGTETFF	TGCAGTGCTAAGACCGGGGGTGGAACAGAAACTTTCTTT	TRBJ1-1	TRBV20-1	.	.
CASSPRDSNTVELFF	TGTGCCAGCAGCCCAAGGGACAGCAATACCGTGGAGCTGTTTTTC	TRBJ2-2	TRBV11-3	TRBD1	.
CASQRTGPYEQYF	TGTGCCAGCCAGAGGACGGGACCTTACGAGCAGTACTTC	TRBJ2-7	TRBV6-2/TRBV6-3	.	.
CGSSYVTSVSYEQYF	TGTGGCAGCAGCTACGTGACTAGCGTGAGCTACGAGCAGTACTTC	TRBJ2-7	TRBV11-2	TRBD2	.
CANSLSSGRLYTIYF	TGTGCCAATAGCTTATCCTCCGGCCGCTTGTACACCATATATTTT	TRBJ1-3	TRBV11-2	.	few
CSARHPLGRDQPQHF	TGCAGTGCTAGACATCCACTTGGGAGGGATCAGCCCCAGCATTTT	TRBJ1-5	TRBV20-1	.	.
CSAGLAGGAHTQYF	TGCAGTGCAGGACTAGCGGGAGGGGCACATACGCAGTATTTT	TRBJ2-3	TRBV20-1	TRBD2	.